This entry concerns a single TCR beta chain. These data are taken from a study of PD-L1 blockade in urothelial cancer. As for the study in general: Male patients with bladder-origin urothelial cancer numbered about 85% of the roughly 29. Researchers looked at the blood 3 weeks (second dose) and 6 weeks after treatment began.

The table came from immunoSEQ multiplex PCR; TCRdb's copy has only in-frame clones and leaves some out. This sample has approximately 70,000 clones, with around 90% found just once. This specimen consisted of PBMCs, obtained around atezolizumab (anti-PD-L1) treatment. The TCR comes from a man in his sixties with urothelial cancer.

CDR3 nucleotides: TGTGCCAGCCGACTTTTTGAGGAAGATACGCAGTATTTT. Its translation: CASRLFEEDTQYF. This sequence joins TRBV6-6 and TRBJ2-3, with no clear D. CDR1 is MNHNY, CDR2 SVGAGI, per germline (reference sequence). CDR3 length equals 13 residues. Trimming cost V 8 bases and J 5 bases, with 14 bases left between them.